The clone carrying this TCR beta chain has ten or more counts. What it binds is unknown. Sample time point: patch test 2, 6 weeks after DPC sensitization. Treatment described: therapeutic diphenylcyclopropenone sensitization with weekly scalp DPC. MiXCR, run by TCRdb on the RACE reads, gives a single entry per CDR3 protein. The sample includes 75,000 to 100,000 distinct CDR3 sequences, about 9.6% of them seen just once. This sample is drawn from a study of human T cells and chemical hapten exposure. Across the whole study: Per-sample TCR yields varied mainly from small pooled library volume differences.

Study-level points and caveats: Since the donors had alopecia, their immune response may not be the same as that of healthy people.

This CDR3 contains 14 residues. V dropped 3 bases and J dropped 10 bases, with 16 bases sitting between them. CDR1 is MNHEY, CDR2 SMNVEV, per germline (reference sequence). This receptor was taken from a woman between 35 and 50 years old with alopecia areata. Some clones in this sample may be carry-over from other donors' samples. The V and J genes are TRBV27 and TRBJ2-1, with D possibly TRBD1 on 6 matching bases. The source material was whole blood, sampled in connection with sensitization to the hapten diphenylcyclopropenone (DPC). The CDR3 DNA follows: TGTGCCAGCAGTTTGGGGGCAGGGGTCGGGGAGCAGTTCTTC. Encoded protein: CASSLGAGVGEQFF.